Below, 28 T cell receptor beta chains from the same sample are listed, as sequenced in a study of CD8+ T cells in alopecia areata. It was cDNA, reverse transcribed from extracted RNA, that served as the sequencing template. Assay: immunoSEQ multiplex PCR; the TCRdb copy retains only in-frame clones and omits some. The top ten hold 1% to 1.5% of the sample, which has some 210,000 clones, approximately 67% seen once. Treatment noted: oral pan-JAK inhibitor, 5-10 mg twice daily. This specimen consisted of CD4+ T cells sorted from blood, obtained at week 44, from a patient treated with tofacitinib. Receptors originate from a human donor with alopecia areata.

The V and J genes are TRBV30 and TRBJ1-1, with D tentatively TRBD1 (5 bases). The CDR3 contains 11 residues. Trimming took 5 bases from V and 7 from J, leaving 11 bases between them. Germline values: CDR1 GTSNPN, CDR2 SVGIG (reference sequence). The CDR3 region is CAWSVDIEAFF. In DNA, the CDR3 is TGTGCCTGGTCAGTGGACATTGAAGCTTTCTTT.

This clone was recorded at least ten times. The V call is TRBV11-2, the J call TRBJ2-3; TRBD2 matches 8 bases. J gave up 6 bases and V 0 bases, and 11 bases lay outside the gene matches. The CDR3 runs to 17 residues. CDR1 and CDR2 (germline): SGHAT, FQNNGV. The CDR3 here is CASSLDQTPVAGDTQYF. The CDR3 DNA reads TGTGCCAGCAGCTTAGACCAGACGCCGGTAGCGGGGGATACGCAGTATTTT.

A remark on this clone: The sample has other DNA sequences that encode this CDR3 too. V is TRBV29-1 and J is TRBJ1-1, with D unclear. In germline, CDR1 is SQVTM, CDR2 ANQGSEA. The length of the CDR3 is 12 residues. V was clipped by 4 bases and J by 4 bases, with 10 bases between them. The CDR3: CSVAGRVTEAFF. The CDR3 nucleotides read TGCAGCGTTGCAGGTCGGGTCACTGAAGCTTTCTTT. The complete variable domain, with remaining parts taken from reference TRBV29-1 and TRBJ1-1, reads SAVISQKPSRDICQRGTSLTIQCQVDSQVTMMFWYRQQPGQSLTLIATANQGSEATYESGFVIDKFPISRPNLTFSTLTVSNMSPEDSSIYLCSVAGRVTEAFFGQGTRLTVV.

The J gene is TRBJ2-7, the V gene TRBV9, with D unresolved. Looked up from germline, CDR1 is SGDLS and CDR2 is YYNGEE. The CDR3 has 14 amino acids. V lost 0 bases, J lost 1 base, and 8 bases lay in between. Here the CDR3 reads CASSVGGQSYEQYF. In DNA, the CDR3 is TGTGCCAGCAGCGTAGGAGGTCAGTCCTACGAGCAGTACTTC.

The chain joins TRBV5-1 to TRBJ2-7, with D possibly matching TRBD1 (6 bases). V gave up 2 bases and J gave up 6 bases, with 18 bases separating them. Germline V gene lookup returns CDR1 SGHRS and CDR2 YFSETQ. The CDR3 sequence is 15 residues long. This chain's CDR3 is CASSFLAASTGEQYF. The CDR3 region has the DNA TGCGCCAGCAGCTTTCTTGCGGCCTCGACAGGCGAGCAGTACTTC.

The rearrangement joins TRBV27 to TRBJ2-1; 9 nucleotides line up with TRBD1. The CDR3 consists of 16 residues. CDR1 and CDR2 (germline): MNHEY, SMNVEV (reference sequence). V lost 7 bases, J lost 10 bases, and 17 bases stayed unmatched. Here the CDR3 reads CASNKIPGQGNSEQFF. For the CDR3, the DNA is TGTGCCAGCAACAAGATCCCGGGACAGGGTAATAGCGAGCAGTTCTTC.

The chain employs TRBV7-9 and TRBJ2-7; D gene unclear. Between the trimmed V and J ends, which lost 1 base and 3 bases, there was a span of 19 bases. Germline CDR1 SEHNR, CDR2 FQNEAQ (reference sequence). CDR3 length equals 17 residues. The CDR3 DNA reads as TGTGCCAGCAGCTTAGGAGGTCAGACCGATGTAGTCTACGAGCAGTACTTC. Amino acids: CASSLGGQTDVVYEQYF.

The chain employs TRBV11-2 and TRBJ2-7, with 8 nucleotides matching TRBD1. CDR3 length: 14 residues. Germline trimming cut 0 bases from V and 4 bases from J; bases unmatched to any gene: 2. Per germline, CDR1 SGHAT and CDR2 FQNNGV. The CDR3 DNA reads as TGTGCCAGCAGCTTAGACGGACAGGGTTACGAGCAGTACTTC. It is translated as CASSLDGQGYEQYF.

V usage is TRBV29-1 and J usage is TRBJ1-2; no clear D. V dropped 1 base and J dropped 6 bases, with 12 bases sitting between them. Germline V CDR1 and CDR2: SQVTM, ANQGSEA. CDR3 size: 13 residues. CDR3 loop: CSVEGPAENGYTF. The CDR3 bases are TGCAGCGTTGAAGGACCCGCTGAGAATGGCTACACCTTC.

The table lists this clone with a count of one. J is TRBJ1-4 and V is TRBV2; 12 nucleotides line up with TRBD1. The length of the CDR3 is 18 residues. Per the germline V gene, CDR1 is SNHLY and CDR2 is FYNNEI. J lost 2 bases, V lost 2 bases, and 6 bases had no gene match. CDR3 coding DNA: TGTGCCAGCAGTGAAACTTTGGGACAGGGGGCGACTAATGAAAAACTGTTTTTT. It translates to CASSETLGQGATNEKLFF.

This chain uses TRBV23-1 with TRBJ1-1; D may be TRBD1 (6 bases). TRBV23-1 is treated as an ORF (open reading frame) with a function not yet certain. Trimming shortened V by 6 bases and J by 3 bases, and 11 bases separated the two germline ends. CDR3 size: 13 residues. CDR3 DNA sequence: TGCGCCAGCAGGACGGGGGGGCACACTGAAGCTTTCTTT. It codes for CASRTGGHTEAFF.

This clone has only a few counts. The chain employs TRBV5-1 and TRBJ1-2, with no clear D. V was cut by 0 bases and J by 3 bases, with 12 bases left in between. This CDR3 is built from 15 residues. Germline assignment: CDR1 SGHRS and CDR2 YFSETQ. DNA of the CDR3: TGCGCCAGCAGCTTGGAGGCAAGCAAGGACTATGGCTACACCTTC. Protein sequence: CASSLEASKDYGYTF.

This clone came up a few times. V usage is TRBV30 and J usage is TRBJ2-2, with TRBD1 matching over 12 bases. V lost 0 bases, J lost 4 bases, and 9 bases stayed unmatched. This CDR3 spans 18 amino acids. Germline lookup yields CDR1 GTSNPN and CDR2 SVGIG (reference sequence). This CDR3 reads CAWSVLSGTGGGTGELFF. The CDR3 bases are TGTGCCTGGAGTGTACTCTCCGGGACAGGGGGCGGCACCGGGGAGCTGTTTTTT.

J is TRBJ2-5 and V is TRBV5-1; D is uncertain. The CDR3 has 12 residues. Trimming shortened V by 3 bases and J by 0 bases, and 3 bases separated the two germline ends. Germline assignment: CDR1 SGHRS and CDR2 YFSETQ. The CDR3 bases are TGCGCCAGCAGCTCAAACCAAGAGACCCAGTACTTC. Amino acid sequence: CASSSNQETQYF.

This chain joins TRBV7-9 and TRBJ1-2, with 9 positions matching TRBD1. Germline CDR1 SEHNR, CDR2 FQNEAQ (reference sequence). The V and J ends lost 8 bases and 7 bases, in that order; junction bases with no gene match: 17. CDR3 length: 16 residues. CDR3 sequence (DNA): TGTGCCAGCGCTTCCCCCGTACTGGGACAGGGTATTGGCTACACCTTC. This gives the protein CASASPVLGQGIGYTF.

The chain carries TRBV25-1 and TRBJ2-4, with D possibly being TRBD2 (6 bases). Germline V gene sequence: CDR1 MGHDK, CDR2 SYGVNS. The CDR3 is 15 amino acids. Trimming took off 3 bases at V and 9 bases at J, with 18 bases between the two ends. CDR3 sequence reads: CASSEHGTKAGIQYF. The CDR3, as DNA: TGTGCCAGCAGTGAGCACGGGACCAAAGCGGGCATTCAGTACTTC.

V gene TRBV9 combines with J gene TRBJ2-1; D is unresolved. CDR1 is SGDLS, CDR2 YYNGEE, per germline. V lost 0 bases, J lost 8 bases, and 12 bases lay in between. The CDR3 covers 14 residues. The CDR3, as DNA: TGTGCCAGCAGCGTAGATCTGGGCGGCTATGAGCAGTTCTTC. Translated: CASSVDLGGYEQFF.

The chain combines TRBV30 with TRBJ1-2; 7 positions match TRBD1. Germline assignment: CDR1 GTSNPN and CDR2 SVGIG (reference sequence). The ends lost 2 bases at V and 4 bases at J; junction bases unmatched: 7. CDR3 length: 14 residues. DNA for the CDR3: TGTGCCTGGAGTAGGGACAGAGGAGTCTATGGCTACACCTTC. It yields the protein CAWSRDRGVYGYTF.

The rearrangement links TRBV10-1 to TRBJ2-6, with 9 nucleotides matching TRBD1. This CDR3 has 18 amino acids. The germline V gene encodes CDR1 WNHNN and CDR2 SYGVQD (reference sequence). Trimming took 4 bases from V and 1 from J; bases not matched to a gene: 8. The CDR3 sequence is CASSGQTGGPSGANVLTF. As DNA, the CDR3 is TGCGCCAGCAGTGGGCAGACAGGGGGACCTTCTGGGGCCAACGTCCTGACTTTC.

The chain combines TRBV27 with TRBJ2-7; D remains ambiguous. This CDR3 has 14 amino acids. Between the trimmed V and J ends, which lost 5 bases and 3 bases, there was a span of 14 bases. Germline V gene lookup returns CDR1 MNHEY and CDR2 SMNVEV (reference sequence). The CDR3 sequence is CASSPTVGFYEQYF. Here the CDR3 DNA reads TGTGCCAGCAGTCCCACGGTAGGGTTCTACGAGCAGTACTTC.

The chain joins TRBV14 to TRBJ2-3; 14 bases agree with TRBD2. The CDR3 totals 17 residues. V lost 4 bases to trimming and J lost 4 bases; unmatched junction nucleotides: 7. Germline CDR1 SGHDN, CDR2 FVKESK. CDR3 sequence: CASSPLRLAGGPDTQYF. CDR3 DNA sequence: TGTGCCAGCAGCCCGCTCCGACTAGCGGGGGGGCCAGATACGCAGTATTTT.

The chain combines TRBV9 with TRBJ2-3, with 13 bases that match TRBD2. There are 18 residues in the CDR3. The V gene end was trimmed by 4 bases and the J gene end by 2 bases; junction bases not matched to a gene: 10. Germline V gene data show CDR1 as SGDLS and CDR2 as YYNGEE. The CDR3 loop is CASSSRTSGGVITDTQYF. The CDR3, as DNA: TGTGCCAGCAGCTCACGGACTAGCGGGGGTGTAATCACAGATACGCAGTATTTT.

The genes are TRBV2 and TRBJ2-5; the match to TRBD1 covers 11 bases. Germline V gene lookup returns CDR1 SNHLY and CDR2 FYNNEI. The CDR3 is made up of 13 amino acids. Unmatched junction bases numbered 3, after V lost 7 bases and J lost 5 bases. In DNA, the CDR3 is TGTGCCAGCACGGACAGGGGGCAGGAGACCCAGTACTTC. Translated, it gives CASTDRGQETQYF.

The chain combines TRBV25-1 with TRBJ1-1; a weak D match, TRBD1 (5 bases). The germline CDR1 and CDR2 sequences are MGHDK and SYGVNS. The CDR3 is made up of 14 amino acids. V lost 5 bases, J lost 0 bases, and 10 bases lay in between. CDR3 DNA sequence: TGTGCCAGCAGTTTCGGGGCTATGAACACTGAAGCTTTCTTT. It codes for CASSFGAMNTEAFF.

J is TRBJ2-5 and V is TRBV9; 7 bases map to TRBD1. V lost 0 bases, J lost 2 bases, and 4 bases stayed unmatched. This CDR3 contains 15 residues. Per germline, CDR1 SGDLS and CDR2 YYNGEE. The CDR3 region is CASSVVGRGQETQYF. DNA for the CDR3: TGTGCCAGCAGCGTAGTCGGCAGGGGGCAAGAGACCCAGTACTTC.

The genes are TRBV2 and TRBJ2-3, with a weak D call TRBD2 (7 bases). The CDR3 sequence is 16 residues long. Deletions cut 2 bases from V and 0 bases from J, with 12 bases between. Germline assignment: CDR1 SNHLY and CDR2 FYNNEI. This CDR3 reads CASSEYGGRSTDTQYF. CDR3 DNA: TGTGCCAGCAGTGAATACGGGGGGCGAAGCACAGATACGCAGTATTTT.

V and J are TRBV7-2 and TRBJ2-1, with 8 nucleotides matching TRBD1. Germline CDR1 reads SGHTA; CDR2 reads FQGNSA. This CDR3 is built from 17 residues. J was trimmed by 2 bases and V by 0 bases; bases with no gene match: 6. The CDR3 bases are TGTGCCAGCAGCTTAGCCCCGACAGGGGCCCCCTACAATGAGCAGTTCTTC. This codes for CASSLAPTGAPYNEQFF.

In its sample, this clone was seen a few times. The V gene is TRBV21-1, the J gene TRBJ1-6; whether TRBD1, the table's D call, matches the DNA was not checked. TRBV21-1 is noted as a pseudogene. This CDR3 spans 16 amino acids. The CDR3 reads CASSKVGEQGHSPLHF. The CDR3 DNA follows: TGTGCCAGCAGCAAAGTGGGTGAACAGGGACATTCACCCCTCCACTTT.